This TCR beta chain was documented in a study of T cell responses to AZD1222 COVID-19 vaccine. Overall study context: It was second doses at about 4 or about 12 weeks that were pooled.

The repertoire was sequenced with immunoSEQ multiplex PCR; TCRdb's copy has only in-frame clones and lacks some. The repertoire holds approximately 110,000 clones, with roughly 84% as singletons. The CDR3 covers 18 residues. Germline-derived CDR1 and CDR2 are SGHTA and FQGTGA. Germline trimming cut 0 bases from V and 4 bases from J; bases unmatched to any gene: 8. Concerning this clone: Antigen unknown.

General observations from the study: A rise in Spike-specific TCR breadth and depth followed two AZD1222 doses. Possibly, clonal diversity was underestimated; donors were largely white British and included more females.

V is TRBV7-3 and J is TRBJ2-2; 10 bases agree with TRBD2. The sample here was peripheral blood, taken on day 0 of AZD1222 vaccination. The source is an adult in good health. The DNA for the CDR3 is TGTGCCAGCAGCTTAACAGGAGTGGTAGCGGGAGGCACCGGGGAGCTGTTTTTT. Residues: CASSLTGVVAGGTGELFF.